This TCR beta chain was identified during a study of blood T cell repertoires in COVID-19. Germline V gives CDR1 SGHTA, CDR2 FQGNSA. The V end lost 4 bases, the J end lost 2 bases, and 16 bases lay between the germline ends. The CDR3 spans 16 residues. The method was immunoSEQ multiplex PCR; TCRdb's version includes in-frame clones alone and lacks a portion of them. Of about 220,000 clones in the sample, around 86% were seen once. Sequenced input: peripheral blood. The sequence came from a man aged 25-45 years who had recovered from COVID-19. The chain links TRBV7-2 to TRBJ2-3, with D maybe TRBD2 (6 bases). CDR3 DNA sequence: TGTGCCAGCAGCTCTACCGGGACTGGAATCACAGATACGCAGTATTTT. This codes for CASSSTGTGITDTQYF.